These 20 T cell receptor beta chains came from one sample sequenced in a study of blood T cells in healthy people across ages. PCR was performed a second time for roughly 7 to 12 cycles using a sample-barcoded 5' primer and a J-beta primer mix. TCRdb called the 5' RACE reads again in MiXCR, with one record for every CDR3 protein. The sample lists about 570,000 distinct CDR3 sequences; approximately 25% were seen once. Sequencing was done on a sample of blood. Source of these receptors: a woman in her seventies in good health.

This clonotype turned up a few times. The chain employs TRBV5-1 and TRBJ2-1; 7 bases agree with TRBD2. CDR3 size: 19 residues. The V and J ends lost 4 bases and 5 bases, in that order; junction bases with no gene match: 21. CDR1 and CDR2 (germline): SGHRS, YFSETQ. The chain's CDR3 is CASSTRAGTKKGGNNEQFF. The CDR3 DNA is TGCGCCAGCAGCACCAGGGCCGGGACTAAAAAGGGAGGGAACAATGAGCAGTTCTTC. Filled out from reference TRBV5-1 and TRBJ2-1, the complete variable domain reads KAGVTQTPRYLIKTRGQQVTLSCSPISGHRSVSWYQQTPGQGLQFLFEYFSETQRNKGNFPGRFSGRQFSNSRSEMNVSTLELGDSALYLCASSTRAGTKKGGNNEQFFGPGTRLTVL.

With respect to this clonotype: One end of the junction varies from germline; a read error may be responsible. The chain joins TRBV7-9 to TRBJ2-5; D tentatively fits TRBD1 or TRBD2 (6 bases each). The DNA end favors TRBJ2-1, so the J call may be wrong. The CDR3 is 14 residues long. The germline V gene encodes CDR1 SEHNR and CDR2 FQNEAQ (reference sequence). The CDR3 DNA sequence: TGTACCAGCAGCAAGCCGCGAAGGGGGGACGAGCAGTTCTTC. It encodes CTSSKPRRGDEQFF.

This clonotype has more than one count but fewer than ten. The rearrangement links TRBV9 to TRBJ2-3, with D maybe TRBD2 (5 bases). V gave up 4 bases and J gave up 5 bases, with 11 bases separating them. The CDR3 has 13 amino acids. The germline V gene has CDR1 SGDLS and CDR2 YYNGEE. This CDR3 reads CASSTTGKDTQYF. The DNA of the CDR3 is TGTGCCAGCAGCACCACCGGGAAAGATACGCAGTATTTT. Using reference TRBV9 and TRBJ2-3 for the parts outside the CDR3, the full variable domain is DSGVTQTPKHLITATGQRVTLRCSPRSGDLSVYWYQQSLDQGLQFLIQYYNGEERAKGNILERFSAQQFPDLHSELNLSSLELGDSALYFCASSTTGKDTQYFGPGTRLTVL.

This clonotype was seen a few times. This chain joins TRBV2 and TRBJ1-5, with 12 nucleotides matching TRBD1. The CDR3 runs to 14 residues. The germline gives CDR1 SNHLY, CDR2 FYNNEI. J was trimmed by 6 bases and V by 7 bases; bases with no gene match: 4. For the CDR3, the DNA is TGTGCCAGCAATCCGGGACAGGGGGCTCAGCCCCAGCATTTT. Translated: CASNPGQGAQPQHF. Based on the CDR3 plus reference TRBV2 and TRBJ1-5, the full variable domain is EPEVTQTPSHQVTQMGQEVILRCVPISNHLYFYWYRQILGQKVEFLVSFYNNEISEKSEIFDDQFSVERPDGSNFTLKIRSTKLEDSAMYFCASNPGQGAQPQHFGDGTRLSIL.

This clonotype was seen only a few times. The J gene is TRBJ1-1, the V gene TRBV18; no reliable D call. Germline assignment: CDR1 KGHSH and CDR2 LQKENI. There are 13 residues in the CDR3. V shed 3 bases and J shed 7 bases, with 12 bases lying between them. CDR3 sequence: CASSPATDDEAFF. The CDR3 DNA reads TGTGCCAGCTCACCCGCTACAGATGATGAAGCTTTCTTT.

This chain joins TRBV10-2 and TRBJ2-2; D is perhaps TRBD1 (5 bases). Germline loops: CDR1 WSHSY, CDR2 SAAADI. CDR3 length: 15 residues. Trimming removed 5 bases at V and 7 bases at J, with 17 bases between. This chain's CDR3 is CASSLDTLSSGELFF. The CDR3, as DNA: TGCGCCAGCAGTTTGGACACCCTATCCAGCGGGGAGCTGTTTTTT.

This clonotype has only a few counts. The V call is TRBV9, the J call TRBJ2-2; D gene ambiguous. The CDR3 loop spans 16 amino acids. Trimming took off 3 bases at V and 0 bases at J, with 12 bases between the two ends. Germline CDR1 is SGDLS and CDR2 is YYNGEE. CDR3 loop: CASSDPYSANTGELFF. For the CDR3, the DNA is TGTGCCAGCAGCGACCCATACAGTGCGAACACCGGGGAGCTGTTTTTT. Complete variable domain (other parts from reference TRBV9 and TRBJ2-2): DSGVTQTPKHLITATGQRVTLRCSPRSGDLSVYWYQQSLDQGLQFLIQYYNGEERAKGNILERFSAQQFPDLHSELNLSSLELGDSALYFCASSDPYSANTGELFFGEGSRLTVL.

This clonotype was picked up a small number of times. The chain couples TRBV7-6 to TRBJ2-1; possibly TRBD1 or TRBD2 for D (6 bases each). From germline, CDR1 is SGHVS and CDR2 FNYEAQ. This CDR3 is built from 16 residues. The germline V and J ends were trimmed by 2 bases and 7 bases, with 18 bases remaining between them. The CDR3 sequence: CASSLSEGGGMNEQFF. CDR3 DNA: TGTGCCAGCAGCTTATCTGAGGGGGGTGGGATGAATGAGCAGTTCTTC.

This chain connects TRBV11-3 to TRBJ2-3; D is ambiguous. The CDR3 is made up of 15 amino acids. V was clipped by 3 bases and J by 0 bases, with 10 bases between them. The germline gives CDR1 SGHNT, CDR2 YENEEA. CDR3 region: CASSFMSLSTDTQYF. CDR3 nucleotide sequence: TGTGCCAGCAGCTTCATGAGTCTAAGCACAGATACGCAGTATTTT.

This clonotype was seen a few times. V is TRBV30 and J is TRBJ1-1; 9 positions match TRBD1. Germline CDR1 and CDR2: GTSNPN and SVGIG (reference sequence). The trim removed 0 bases at V and 7 bases at J, leaving 6 bases unmatched. The CDR3 length is 14 residues. DNA of the CDR3: TGTGCCTGGAGTGTACTGAAGGACAGGGGTGAAGCTTTCTTT. It specifies CAWSVLKDRGEAFF.

The J gene is TRBJ2-2, the V gene TRBV5-1; weak D call: TRBD1 (6 bases). CDR1 is SGHRS, CDR2 YFSETQ, per germline. V gave up 2 bases and J gave up 2 bases, with 10 bases separating them. The CDR3 has 15 residues. As DNA, the CDR3 is TGCGCCAGCAGCTTCCGGGACACCAACACCGGGGAGCTGTTTTTT. This codes for CASSFRDTNTGELFF.

This clonotype has more than one count but fewer than ten. J is TRBJ2-3 and V is TRBV5-1; TRBD2 is a possible D gene (6 bases). V was shortened by 5 bases and J by 10 bases, with 23 bases between the two germline ends. This CDR3 is 15 amino acids long. Looked up from germline, CDR1 is SGHRS and CDR2 is YFSETQ. CDR3 DNA: TGCGCCAGCAGTGGGGGACTTAAGCTCTATAATGCGCAGTATTTT. Protein product: CASSGGLKLYNAQYF.

This clonotype was detected a few times. This chain links TRBV6-1 with TRBJ1-4, with TRBD1 identical over 9 bases. There are 14 residues in the CDR3. The germline CDR1 and CDR2 sequences are MNHNS and SASEGT. V was pared by 6 bases and J by 5 bases, with 4 bases of the junction left unmatched. The CDR3 here is CASSRDRANEKLFF. The CDR3 bases are TGTGCCAGCAGCAGGGACAGGGCGAATGAAAAACTGTTTTTT.

In its sample, this clonotype was seen a few times. V usage is TRBV5-1 and J usage is TRBJ1-2, with D tentatively TRBD1 (6 bases). CDR3 length equals 18 residues. Trimming shortened V by 2 bases and J by 0 bases, and 20 bases separated the two germline ends. CDR1 is SGHRS, CDR2 YFSETQ, per germline. DNA of the CDR3: TGCGCCAGCAGCTTCGGACAGCGCTCAGAGAGGGCTAACTATGGCTACACCTTC. Amino acid sequence: CASSFGQRSERANYGYTF.

The J gene is TRBJ2-5, the V gene TRBV7-2; possibly TRBD2 for D (5 bases). The CDR3 totals 15 residues. V lost 5 bases and J lost 2, with 15 bases in between. Germline V gene sequence: CDR1 SGHTA, CDR2 FQGNSA. The CDR3 spells CASSIASLVQETQYF. CDR3 coding DNA: TGTGCCAGCAGCATCGCGTCACTAGTACAAGAGACCCAGTACTTC.

This clonotype was observed a handful of times. The chain combines TRBV7-2 with TRBJ1-2; tentative D call: TRBD1 (6 bases). The V gene lost 2 bases and the J gene lost 5 bases, with 18 bases spanning the gap. This CDR3 comprises 16 residues. Germline V lookup: CDR1 SGHTA, CDR2 FQGNSA. The CDR3 DNA sequence: TGTGCCAGCAGCTTAAGATCGTCGGGGGCACCGTATGGCTACACCTTC. Amino acids: CASSLRSSGAPYGYTF. Full variable domain (rest looked up from reference TRBV7-2 and TRBJ1-2): GAGVSQSPSNKVTEKGKDVELRCDPISGHTALYWYRQSLGQGLEFLIYFQGNSAPDKSGLPSDRFSAERTGGSVSTLTIQRTQQEDSAVYLCASSLRSSGAPYGYTFGSGTRLTVV.

The chain has TRBV10-3 and TRBJ2-2; tentative D call: TRBD1 (5 bases). The germline CDR1 and CDR2 sequences are ENHRY and SYGVKD. The CDR3 covers 16 residues. Trimming removed 5 bases at V and 6 bases at J, with 19 bases between. The CDR3 DNA reads TGTGCCATCAGTAAACTCAATACAGGCCGGCCCGGGGAGCTGTTTTTT. Protein: CAISKLNTGRPGELFF.

This clonotype was seen a handful of times. This chain connects TRBV12-3 or TRBV12-4 to TRBJ2-1; 8 bases fit TRBD2. Losses at the gene ends were 5 bases for V and 0 bases for J; bases not matched to a gene: 6. CDR3 length equals 16 residues. CDR3 residues: CASSRGRGVSYNEQFF. Here the CDR3 DNA reads TGTGCCAGCAGTCGGGGGCGGGGGGTCTCCTACAATGAGCAGTTCTTC.

The CDR3 coding sequence is TGTGCCAGCAGCTTCGGAAAAAACACTGAAGCTTTCTTT. As protein: CASSFGKNTEAFF. This rearrangement joins TRBV7-3 to TRBJ1-1; D uncertain. Per germline, CDR1 SGHTA and CDR2 FQGTGA. The CDR3 length is 13 residues. Deletions cut 3 bases from V and 2 bases from J, with 7 bases between.

This clonotype was recorded a few times. This chain's CDR3 is CASSYSRFNQPQHF. Here the CDR3 DNA reads TGTGCCAGCAGTTACAGTCGGTTTAATCAGCCCCAGCATTTT. This sequence joins TRBV6-5 and TRBJ1-5; D ambiguous. The CDR3 runs 14 residues. Trimming cost V 2 bases and J 4 bases, with 9 bases left between them. Per germline, CDR1 MNHEY and CDR2 SVGAGI.